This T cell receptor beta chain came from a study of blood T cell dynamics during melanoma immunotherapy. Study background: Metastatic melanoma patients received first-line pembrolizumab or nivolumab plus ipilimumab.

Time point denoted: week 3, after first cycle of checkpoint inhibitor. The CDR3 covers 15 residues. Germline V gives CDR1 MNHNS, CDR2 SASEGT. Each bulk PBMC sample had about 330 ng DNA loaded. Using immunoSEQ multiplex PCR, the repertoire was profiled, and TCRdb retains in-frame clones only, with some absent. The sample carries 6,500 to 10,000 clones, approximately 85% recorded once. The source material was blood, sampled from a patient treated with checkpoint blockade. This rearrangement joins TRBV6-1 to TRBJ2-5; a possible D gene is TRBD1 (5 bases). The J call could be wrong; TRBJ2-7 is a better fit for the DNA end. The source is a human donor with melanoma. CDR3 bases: TGTGCCAGCAGTGGGACGGACACTCAATTTTACGAGCAGTACTTC. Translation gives CASSGTDTQFYEQYF.